This T cell receptor (beta chain) was sequenced for a study of blood T cell repertoires in COVID-19. As for the study in general: The study drew acute and convalescent COVID-19 samples from the United States, Italy and Spain. Sources were T cells, B-cell-depleted T cells, or PBMCs; the material itself was cDNA or gDNA.

The data were produced by immunoSEQ multiplex PCR, yet TCRdb's version contains in-frame clones alone and is incomplete. The profile shows 250,000 or so clones, 86% of them singletons. Individuals aged about 18 to 95 years were recruited from roughly 23 US areas. The source is a young woman who had recovered from COVID-19. The sequenced sample consisted of PBMCs or T cells enriched from blood (not recorded which).

The CDR3 DNA is TGTGCCAGTTGCCTAGCGGGCTCCTACGAGCAGTACTTC. Its translation is CASCLAGSYEQYF. The rearrangement links TRBV2 to TRBJ2-7; TRBD2 aligns across 8 bases. Germline loops: CDR1 SNHLY, CDR2 FYNNEI. The CDR3 covers 13 residues. Trimming at V came to 9 bases and at J to 0 bases, leaving 4 bases not matched to a gene. The full variable domain, in which reference TRBV2 and TRBJ2-7 provide the parts outside the CDR3, is EPEVTQTPSHQVTQMGQEVILRCVPISNHLYFYWYRQILGQKVEFLVSFYNNEISEKSEIFDDQFSVERPDGSNFTLKIRSTKLEDSAMYFCASCLAGSYEQYFGPGTRLTVT.